A single count supports the clone carrying this TCR beta chain. The antigen is undetermined. These data come from a study of T cells in Graves' hyperthyroidism and ophthalmopathy. Study conclusions and caveats: In simple terms, a model built on 13 V-J features told ophthalmopathy apart from stable hyperthyroidism. Most expanded thyroid clonotypes above 0.001 recurred in blood.

Germline CDR1 is SNHLY and CDR2 is FYNNEI. Trimming took 1 base from V and 3 from J; bases not matched to a gene: 1. The CDR3 runs 14 residues. Authors of the study amplified TCR beta CDR3 regions from RNA transcripts. HTBI primers were used for first-round RT-PCR of the TCR CDR3. From the multiplex PCR reads, TCRdb called clonotypes with MiXCR, one entry per CDR3 protein. The table records some 320,000 distinct CDR3 sequences, roughly an eighth of them present only once. For the diagnoses, clinical symptoms, serum thyroxine and TRAb, thyroid ultrasound and orbital computed tomography were used. The TCR sequence derives from a woman between 40 and 55 years old with Graves' ophthalmopathy. The sample was blood. The J gene is TRBJ2-7, the V gene TRBV2, with 9 bases lining up with TRBD1. The CDR3 region has the DNA TGTGCCAGCAGTGAAGTGGGACAGGGCTACGAGCAGTACTTC. Protein sequence: CASSEVGQGYEQYF.